The 3 T cell receptor beta chains in this list originate from one sample, sequenced in a study of T cell changes during pregnancy in multiple sclerosis. Method: immunoSEQ multiplex PCR; TCRdb's copy keeps in-frame clones and lacks some. This repertoire shows approximately 80,000 clones, roughly nine tenths found once; its top ten account for about 3.8%. The sample in question was PBMCs, obtained in the first trimester of pregnancy. These receptors were taken from a female donor in good health, serving as a control in a pregnancy study. Some clones in this sample may be carry-over from other donors' samples.

V gene TRBV7-2 combines with J gene TRBJ2-7; 7 nucleotides align to TRBD1. Per the germline V gene, CDR1 is SGHTA and CDR2 is FQGNSA. V lost 7 bases and J lost 3; bases outside the gene matches: 15. CDR3 length equals 16 residues. CDR3 sequence (DNA): TGTGCCAGCACCTACCATTCCGGACAGGTGTTCTACGAGCAGTACTTC. Translating it yields CASTYHSGQVFYEQYF.

The CDR3 spells CASSQRTSGGTDTQYF. CDR3 nucleotides: TGTGCCAGCAGCCAAAGAACTAGCGGGGGCACAGATACGCAGTATTTT. The chain has TRBV5-4 and TRBJ2-3; 10 nucleotides match TRBD2. This CDR3 is 16 amino acids long. Unmatched junction bases numbered 6, after V lost 4 bases and J lost 1 base. Germline CDR1 is SGHNT and CDR2 is YYREEE (reference sequence).

V usage is TRBV10-3 and J usage is TRBJ2-1; TRBD2 matches 13 bases. Germline V gives CDR1 ENHRY, CDR2 SYGVKD. Trimming removed 7 bases from V and 8 bases from J; junction bases left unmatched: 8. This CDR3 spans 15 amino acids. CDR3 amino acids: CAITMGLAGMDEQFF. The CDR3 region has the DNA TGTGCCATCACCATGGGACTAGCGGGAATGGATGAGCAGTTCTTC.